The next 18 T cell receptor beta chains were all read from a single sample in a study of T cell repertoires in cytomegalovirus infection. TCRdb used MiXCR to reprocess the reads, holding one entry per CDR3 protein. This sample carries roughly 230,000 distinct CDR3 sequences, under 25% of them seen once, and the ten largest clones take roughly 18%. The sequenced sample consisted of CD8+ T cells from PBMCs. Source of these receptors: a human donor in good health (CMV status not recorded). Some clones in this sample may be carry-over from other donors' samples.

This clonotype has a count of ten or more. DNA of the CDR3: TGTGCCAGCAGCCAAGATGAAGTGGACGGATATGGCTACACCTTC. Translation gives CASSQDEVDGYGYTF. This chain uses TRBV14 with TRBJ1-2; D is ambiguous. The length of the CDR3 is 15 residues. V lost 0 bases, J lost 5 bases, and 13 bases lay in between. CDR1 and CDR2 (germline): SGHDN, FVKESK.

This clonotype was recorded at least ten times. This chain connects TRBV28 to TRBJ2-1; D is undetermined. In germline, CDR1 is MDHEN, CDR2 SYDVKM. The CDR3 spans 14 residues. Trimming took off 6 bases at V and 0 bases at J, with 9 bases between the two ends. In DNA, the CDR3 is TGTGCCAGCAGGCTCGCAAGCTCCTACAATGAGCAGTTCTTC. Translating gives CASRLASSYNEQFF.

This clonotype showed up just a few times. J is TRBJ1-1 and V is TRBV5-6; possibly TRBD1 for D (5 bases). The CDR3 extends over 15 amino acids. Germline lookup yields CDR1 SGHDT and CDR2 YYEEEE. V lost 1 base and J lost 3, with 13 bases in between. As DNA, the CDR3 is TGTGCCAGCAGCTTGTCCAGGGTGGGGTACACTGAAGCTTTCTTT. This translates into CASSLSRVGYTEAFF.

This clonotype has at least ten counts. This chain connects TRBV7-6 to TRBJ2-7, with D uncertain. Germline V gives CDR1 SGHVS, CDR2 FNYEAQ. The CDR3 totals 14 residues. The germline V and J ends were trimmed by 2 bases and 0 bases, with 8 bases remaining between them. The CDR3 DNA follows: TGTGCCAGCAGCTTAACGAGGAGCTCCTACGAGCAGTACTTC. Its translation: CASSLTRSSYEQYF.

This clonotype was picked up a small number of times. The chain carries TRBV28 and TRBJ1-6, with D perhaps TRBD1 (5 bases). The CDR3 totals 13 residues. V gave up 7 bases and J gave up 9 bases, with 13 bases separating them. The germline gives CDR1 MDHEN, CDR2 SYDVKM. CDR3 in DNA: TGTGCCAGCAAAAGGGGAATGTCTTCACCCCTCCACTTT. Translated: CASKRGMSSPLHF.

This chain joins TRBV3-1 and TRBJ1-6; D possibly corresponds to TRBD1 (6 bases). Looked up from germline, CDR1 is LGHDT and CDR2 is YNNKEL (reference sequence). The V end lost 1 base, the J end lost 8 bases, and 15 bases lay between the germline ends. This CDR3 region has 16 residues. CDR3: CASSQGGGRGDSPLHF. For the CDR3, the DNA is TGTGCCAGCAGCCAAGGTGGGGGCAGGGGCGATTCACCCCTCCACTTT.

This clonotype was picked up a small number of times. This chain connects TRBV3-1 to TRBJ2-1; TRBD2 matches at 8 bases. In germline, CDR1 is LGHDT, CDR2 YNNKEL (reference sequence). The CDR3 length is 17 residues. With V trimmed by 0 bases and J by 4 bases, 8 bases remained unmatched. CDR3 sequence reads: CASSQDEGTRSYNEQFF. CDR3 DNA sequence: TGTGCCAGCAGCCAAGATGAGGGGACTAGGTCTTACAATGAGCAGTTCTTC.

This clonotype was seen at least ten times. The chain combines TRBV12-3 or TRBV12-4 with TRBJ1-1; D gene ambiguous. CDR3 length: 11 residues. Trimming shortened V by 6 bases and J by 2 bases, and 4 bases separated the two germline ends. The chain's CDR3 is CASRTNTEAFF. Here the CDR3 DNA reads TGTGCCAGCAGGACTAACACTGAAGCTTTCTTT.

This clonotype was observed a single time. The V call is TRBV10-3, the J call TRBJ2-1; D might be TRBD2 (5 bases). Per germline, CDR1 ENHRY and CDR2 SYGVKD. Trimming shortened V by 3 bases and J by 4 bases, and 13 bases separated the two germline ends. This CDR3 has 15 amino acids. CDR3 coding DNA: TGTGCCATCAGTGAAAGGGAGACCGAATACAATGAGCAGTTCTTC. Residues: CAISERETEYNEQFF.

The chain joins TRBV9 to TRBJ2-7; 8 positions agree with TRBD2. Losses at the gene ends were 3 bases for V and 2 bases for J; bases not matched to a gene: 7. The CDR3 has 15 amino acids. Germline CDR1 SGDLS, CDR2 YYNGEE. CDR3 sequence reads: CASSGAGEATYEQYF. CDR3 in DNA: TGTGCCAGCAGCGGAGCGGGGGAGGCTACCTACGAGCAGTACTTC.

As for this clonotype: A much larger clone lies a single base off, so this may be a read error. The V and J genes are TRBV12-3 or TRBV12-4 and TRBJ2-5; TRBD1 matches 9 bases. The CDR3 has 16 residues. Trimming removed 7 bases from V and 5 bases from J; junction bases left unmatched: 14. For the CDR3, the DNA is TGTGCCAGCAATTCCATCTCCGGGACAGGGTATGAGACCCAGTACTTC. Translating it yields CASNSISGTGYETQYF.

This clonotype showed up many times. V gene TRBV4-1 combines with J gene TRBJ2-1; possibly TRBD2 for D (5 bases). This CDR3 region has 15 residues. The V end was cut by 0 bases, the J end by 2 bases, with 8 bases between. Germline values: CDR1 MGHRA, CDR2 YSYEKL. This chain's CDR3 is CASSQETGTYNEQFF. The CDR3 nucleotides are TGCGCCAGCAGCCAAGAAACCGGGACCTACAATGAGCAGTTCTTC.

The chain links TRBV10-3 to TRBJ2-3; the match to TRBD2 covers 7 bases. Trimming took 2 bases from V and 5 from J; bases not matched to a gene: 13. CDR1 is ENHRY and CDR2 is SYGVKD in the germline V gene. The CDR3 has 17 residues. CDR3 DNA sequence: TGTGCCATCAGTGAGCTTTCGGGGGGTTCAGCAGGAGATACGCAGTATTTT. This gives the protein CAISELSGGSAGDTQYF.

This clonotype has a handful of counts. This chain uses TRBV12-3 or TRBV12-4 with TRBJ1-5; D ambiguous. Trimming shortened V by 1 base and J by 7 bases, and 11 bases separated the two germline ends. The CDR3 length is 14 residues. The CDR3 DNA is TGTGCCAGCAGTTTAGGGAGGGCGAACCAGCCCCAGCATTTT. It encodes CASSLGRANQPQHF.

The V call is TRBV6-5, the J call TRBJ1-2, with TRBD1 matching over 7 bases. The CDR3 is made up of 16 amino acids. The germline CDR1 and CDR2 sequences are MNHEY and SVGAGI. The J segment lost 4 bases and the V segment lost 2 bases, leaving 10 bases of the junction unmatched. The CDR3 nucleotides read TGTGCCAGCAGTTACGGGGACAGCTTAGGAGGCTATGGCTACACCTTC. Translation: CASSYGDSLGGYGYTF.

The chain is built from TRBV7-9 and TRBJ1-2, with TRBD1 matching over 7 bases. The V gene end was trimmed by 5 bases and the J gene end by 1 base; junction bases not matched to a gene: 10. The germline V gene has CDR1 SEHNR and CDR2 FQNEAQ (reference sequence). CDR3 size: 16 residues. The CDR3 nucleotides read TGTGCCAGCAGCCCACCAGGGGGGATTTTTAACTATGGCTACACCTTC. Residues: CASSPPGGIFNYGYTF. Variable domain in full (rest from reference TRBV7-9 and TRBJ1-2): DTGVSQNPRHKITKRGQNVTFRCDPISEHNRLYWYRQTLGQGPEFLTYFQNEAQLEKSRLLSDRFSAERPKGSFSTLEIQRTEQGDSAMYLCASSPPGGIFNYGYTFGSGTRLTVV.

About this clonotype itself: One base away lies a much larger clone, so this may be a sequencing read error. The genes are TRBV7-4 and TRBJ2-7; D is uncertain. The CDR3 is 14 residues long. Germline loops: CDR1 SGHVT, CDR2 SQSDAQ. Trimming took 1 base from V and 3 from J, leaving 10 bases between them. CDR3 loop: CASSLGWSYYEQYF. CDR3 nucleotides: TGTGCCAGCAGCTTAGGGTGGAGCTACTACGAGCAGTACTTC.

This clonotype was detected many times. V and J are TRBV20-1 and TRBJ2-5; 11 bases are a match to TRBD2. CDR3 length equals 15 residues. Germline V gives CDR1 DFQATT, CDR2 SNEGSKA (reference sequence). Trimming cost V 6 bases and J 0 bases; bases outside gene matches: 6. Written as DNA, the CDR3 is TGCAGTGCGACTTCACTAGCGGGGGACCAAGAGACCCAGTACTTC. Its protein is CSATSLAGDQETQYF.